A selection of T cell receptor beta chains follows, all from one sample in a study of T-cell memory formation after mild COVID-19. MiXCR was run by TCRdb on the 5' RACE reads, yielding one entry per CDR3 protein. The sample records about 150,000 distinct CDR3 sequences, around 30% being singletons. The source material was PBMCs or a T cell subset sorted from them (not recorded which). These receptor sequences come from an adult woman who had mild COVID-19 (a few samples of this study predate the infection). Cell type and time point are not known. CDR3s include the opening cysteine and the closing phenylalanine or tryptophan. The D gene is left open where the match is weak. Expanded clones are given a class, and other clones once, few, many or no size at all.

V gene	D gene	J gene	clone size	CDR3 DNA	CDR3 protein
TRBV27	TRBD2	TRBJ2-7	-	TGTGCCAGCAGTTTCGGCGGGGGGGCGGTAGAGCAGTACTTC	CASSFGGGAVEQYF
TRBV4-3	-	TRBJ2-7	-	TGCGCCAGCAGCCAAGATGCGCCTAGCTTCTCCTACGAGCAGTACTTC	CASSQDAPSFSYEQYF
TRBV5-1	-	TRBJ1-3	few	TGCGCCAGCAGCCCGGCAATGGGAAACACCATATATTTT	CASSPAMGNTIYF
TRBV5-5	-	TRBJ2-1	-	TGTGCCAGCAGCTTGGGGACTCTGGGTGTTGTGTGGAATGAGCAGTTCTTC	CASSLGTLGVVWNEQFF
TRBV7-9	TRBD2	TRBJ2-1	-	TGTGCCAGCAGCTTCGGTTGGGGGACTAGCGGGAGGAATGAGCAGTTCTTC	CASSFGWGTSGRNEQFF
TRBV24-1	-	TRBJ2-1	-	TGTGCCACCAGTGACCCGCGAACAGACAATGAGCAGTTCTTC	CATSDPRTDNEQFF
TRBV12-3/TRBV12-4	TRBD2	TRBJ2-3	few	TGTGCCAGCAGCCTCGGGGTAGCGGGACCACTCACAGATACGCAGTATTTT	CASSLGVAGPLTDTQYF
TRBV29-1	-	TRBJ2-5	-	TGCAGCGTTGAGATTGGAGAGACCCAGTACTTC	CSVEIGETQYF
TRBV5-1	-	TRBJ1-2	few	TGCGCCAGCAGCTCAGGTGGGTCCGACGGTGTCCGGTCGCGTGGCTACACCTTC	CASSSGGSDGVRSRGYTF
TRBV7-2	-	TRBJ2-3	-	TGTGCCGGAGGCGGGACGGCCCGCACAGATACGCAGTATTTT	CAGGGTARTDTQYF
TRBV7-6	-	TRBJ1-6	few	TGTGCCAGCAGCTTAGTCCCCTTCTTT	CASSLVPFF
TRBV4-3	-	TRBJ1-2	few	TGCGCCAGCAGCCCCCAGGGAACCCCTCTCCACGGCTACACCTTC	CASSPQGTPLHGYTF
TRBV30	-	TRBJ2-7	-	TGTGCCTGGAACACACAGGGTTACGAGCAGTACTTC	CAWNTQGYEQYF
TRBV29-1	TRBD1	TRBJ2-7	-	TGCAGCGGAGGACAGGGGGCCTCCTACGAGCAGTACTTC	CSGGQGASYEQYF
TRBV2	TRBD1	TRBJ1-5	once	TGTGCCAGCAGTGAGCGGACAGGTTATCAGCCCCAGCATTTT	CASSERTGYQPQHF
TRBV7-8	TRBD1	TRBJ1-2	-	TGTGCCAGCAGTCAAGGGGGCTGGGGAGTTGGGGGCTACACCTTC	CASSQGGWGVGGYTF
TRBV20-1	-	TRBJ2-2	-	TGCAGTGCAAGCCCCCAGGACCCCGGGGAGCTGTTTTTT	CSASPQDPGELFF
TRBV24-1	-	TRBJ1-1	few	TGTGCCACCAGTGAGACGGAAGGGACTGAAGCTTTCTTT	CATSETEGTEAFF
TRBV7-9	-	TRBJ1-4	few	TGTGCCAGCAGCCGAAGGGGTTTGCGGAATGAAAAACTGTTTTTT	CASSRRGLRNEKLFF
TRBV24-1	-	TRBJ2-3	once	TGTGCCACCAGTGACTCGGGGACGTATTCGGATACGCAGTATTTT	CATSDSGTYSDTQYF
TRBV15	-	TRBJ1-4	few	TGTGCCACCAGCGACGGGGGGGGTAATGAAAAACTGTTTTTT	CATSDGGGNEKLFF
TRBV7-2	-	TRBJ2-7	few	TGTGCCAGCAGCTCCTCCGCCGTTGAGAGTGCCTACGAGCAGTACTTC	CASSSSAVESAYEQYF
TRBV14	TRBD2	TRBJ2-4	-	TGTGCCAGCAGCCAGTTCAGGACTAGCGGTGGCAAAAACATTCAGTACTTC	CASSQFRTSGGKNIQYF
TRBV7-9	-	TRBJ1-6	-	TGTGCCAGCAGGCCAGGCGTTTGGCAGGGGAATTCACCCCTCCACTTT	CASRPGVWQGNSPLHF
TRBV12-3/TRBV12-4	TRBD1	TRBJ2-1	few	TGTGCCAGCAGCCATCAGGGGGCCAATGAGCAGTTCTTC	CASSHQGANEQFF
TRBV5-5	-	TRBJ2-7	few	TGTGCCAGCAGCAGAAACCCCCCGGACTACGAGCAGTACTTC	CASSRNPPDYEQYF
TRBV29-1	-	TRBJ2-4	-	TGCAGCGTTGAACAGGGCTGGGGCATTCAGTACTTC	CSVEQGWGIQYF
TRBV12-3/TRBV12-4	TRBD1	TRBJ2-1	few	TGTGCCAGCAGCCGGACAGGGGAACACAATGAGCAGTTCTTC	CASSRTGEHNEQFF
TRBV29-1	TRBD1	TRBJ1-4	many	TGCAGCGCGGGACAGGGGCGGGAAAAACTGTTTTTT	CSAGQGREKLFF
TRBV29-1	TRBD1	TRBJ1-5	-	TGCAGCGCGACAGGGACGGGTCAGCCCCAGCATTTT	CSATGTGQPQHF
TRBV3-1	-	TRBJ2-3	-	TGTGCCAGCAGCCAAGAGTCCAGGGCAGAACAGTATTTT	CASSQESRAEQYF
TRBV6-1	TRBD2	TRBJ2-5	few	TGTGCCAGCAGTGGCGCGGGACTAGCGGCGGGAGAGACCCAGTACTTC	CASSGAGLAAGETQYF
TRBV20-1	TRBD2	TRBJ2-1	-	TGCAGTGCCCACAGCGGGAGGGGGTTAGAAGAGCAGTTCTTC	CSAHSGRGLEEQFF
TRBV29-1	-	TRBJ1-1	-	TGCAGCGTTGTAGGGGAGAGCACTGAAGCTTTCTTT	CSVVGESTEAFF
TRBV6-1	-	TRBJ1-1	few	TGTGCCAGCAGTGAAGCGTGGGGTAGGACTGAAGCTTTCTTT	CASSEAWGRTEAFF